Sequencing of this TCR beta chain was carried out in a study of breast tumors, draining lymph nodes, adjacent tissues (dated by TCRdb to about 2016). Study-wide context: In breast cancer patients, the study compared the TCR beta repertoires of tumor, adjacent nontumor tissue and axillary lymph nodes. The study was designed to assess the relationships and possible T-cell exchange between tumor, surrounding tissue and draining lymph node repertoires in human breast cancer. Overall study outcomes, separate from this receptor: Tumor T-cell repertoires showed less diversity than lymph node repertoires and more diversity than nontumor tissue repertoires, and tumor T-cell repertoires showed preferential V and J gene usage. A scenario in which most tumor T cells derive from the lymph node and then expand within tumor tissue was judged to be consistent with the data. Rather than being directly demonstrated, the conclusion that tumor T cells originate in lymph nodes was presented as consistent with a hypothesis. Tumor and nontumor tissue repertoires were significantly more similar in luminal-like than in basal-like breast cancer.

The axillary draining lymph nodes of breast cancer patients were the source of the lymph node samples. TCRdb lists the instrument as Illumina HiSeq 2000. Multiplex PCR amplification was used to generate the TCR beta chain libraries. The amplified TCR beta chain products were analyzed by high-throughput sequencing. TCRdb's own reprocessing of the public reads used fastp at Q25 and MiXCR and kept productive beta chains. Rows matching on CDR3 protein sequence are summarized as one entry with the most common DNA and genes. Across this sample there are 200,000 to 300,000 distinct CDR3 sequences, with around 30% seen only once. Under 1.2% of the sample is in the top ten clones. Many counts were recorded for this clonotype. It has no known antigen specificity. Per-nucleotide qualities are absent, and no much larger clonotype sits a single base away. Taken from cysteine to phenylalanine, the CDR3 has 15 residues. Only CDR3 DNA remains: 45 bases, in frame from the first base. From a lookup of the germline V gene, CDR1 and CDR2 are SNHLY and FYNNEI. V lost 2 bases and J lost 8 bases; the stretch between them is 15 bases long.

The sequenced sample was axillary lymph node tissue. This receptor chain uses TRBV2 and TRBJ1-4; the D gene is perhaps TRBD1, on 5 matching bases. The TCR was taken from a female donor with breast cancer. Some clones in this sample may be carry-over from other donors' samples. The CDR3 in this case is CASSELRGLGEKLFF. The DNA sequence is given as TGTGCCAGCAGTGAACTGAGGGGTTTGGGGGAAAAACTGTTTTTT.